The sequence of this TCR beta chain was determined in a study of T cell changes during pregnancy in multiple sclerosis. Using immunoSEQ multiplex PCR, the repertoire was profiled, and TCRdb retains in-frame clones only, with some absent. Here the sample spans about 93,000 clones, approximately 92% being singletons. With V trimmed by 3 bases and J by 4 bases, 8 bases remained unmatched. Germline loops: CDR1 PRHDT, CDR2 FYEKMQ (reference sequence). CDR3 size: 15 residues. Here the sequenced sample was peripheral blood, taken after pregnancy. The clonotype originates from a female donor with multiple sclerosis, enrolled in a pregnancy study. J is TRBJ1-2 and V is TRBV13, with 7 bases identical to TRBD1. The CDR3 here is CASSFRDRLFYGYTF. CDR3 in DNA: TGTGCCAGCAGCTTCCGGGACAGACTTTTCTATGGCTACACCTTC.